This passage covers 19 T cell receptor beta chains from one sample sequenced in a study of cytomegalovirus exposure and HLA in healthy donors. PCR involved 60 Vbeta and 13 Jbeta primers. Assay: immunoSEQ multiplex PCR; the TCRdb copy retains only in-frame clones and omits some. The sample records over 70,000 clones, 75% to 80% being singletons. The sequenced sample was PBMCs. Source of these receptors: a young man in good health and CMV-seronegative.

The CDR3 is CASSSGSYTQYF. CDR3 nucleotide sequence: TGTGCCAGCAGCAGCGGGAGTTATACGCAGTATTTT. This chain connects TRBV6-6 to TRBJ2-3; 8 nucleotides agree with TRBD2. The trim removed 6 bases at V and 7 bases at J, leaving 3 bases unmatched. The CDR3 totals 12 residues. Germline CDR1 MNHNY, CDR2 SVGAGI (reference sequence).

The rearrangement joins TRBV7-7 to TRBJ1-1; 8 bases fit TRBD1. The CDR3 is made up of 11 amino acids. Germline CDR1 reads SSHAT; CDR2 reads FNYEAQ (reference sequence). For the CDR3, the DNA is TGTGCAGCTATCGACAGGGGTTTAGCTTTCTTT. Its protein product is CAAIDRGLAFF.

This chain links TRBV14 with TRBJ2-1; 11 nucleotides agree with TRBD2. In germline, CDR1 is SGHDN, CDR2 FVKESK. The length of the CDR3 is 15 residues. V shed 4 bases and J 6 bases; nucleotides not matched to a gene: 5. CDR3 in amino acids: CASSLSSGRLNEQFF. The DNA of the CDR3 is TGTGCCAGCAGCCTCTCTAGCGGGAGGCTCAATGAGCAGTTCTTC.

This chain links TRBV6-1 with TRBJ2-1, with D tentatively TRBD1 (5 bases). CDR3 length: 15 amino acids. Germline V CDR1 and CDR2: MNHNS, SASEGT. Between the trimmed V and J ends, which lost 3 bases and 6 bases, there was a span of 15 bases. The chain's CDR3 is CASSDQGAIPNEQFF. In DNA form, the CDR3 reads TGTGCCAGCAGTGATCAGGGCGCAATACCCAATGAGCAGTTCTTC.

The V gene is TRBV27, the J gene TRBJ2-1, with D possibly being TRBD1 (7 bases). Germline V gene sequence: CDR1 MNHEY, CDR2 SMNVEV (reference sequence). V lost 6 bases to trimming and J lost 2 bases, with 14 bases between them. The CDR3 spans 15 residues. For the CDR3, the DNA is TGTGCCAGCAGGCAGGGGGGATTAACCTACAATGAGCAGTTCTTC. Translation gives CASRQGGLTYNEQFF.

This clone was counted only a few times. The chain recombines TRBV7-8 with TRBJ2-5; D might be TRBD2 (6 bases). The CDR3 extends over 14 amino acids. Looked up from germline, CDR1 is SGHVS and CDR2 is FQNEAQ. V was clipped by 5 bases and J by 6 bases, with 16 bases between them. The CDR3 DNA reads as TGTGCCAGCAGCAACGACATCGGAGGGAAGACCCAGTACTTC. Translating gives CASSNDIGGKTQYF. Using reference TRBV7-8 and TRBJ2-5 for the parts outside the CDR3, the full variable domain is GAGVSQSPRYKVAKRGQDVALRCDPISGHVSLFWYQQALGQGPEFLTYFQNEAQLDKSGLPSDRFFAERPEGSVSTLKIQRTQQEDSAVYLCASSNDIGGKTQYFGPGTRLLVL.

This CDR3 is CASSPMDSGSGANVLTF. The DNA for the CDR3 is TGTGCCAGCTCACCTATGGACAGCGGCTCTGGGGCCAACGTCCTGACTTTC. The chain employs TRBV18 and TRBJ2-6; possibly TRBD1 for D (6 bases). From germline, CDR1 is KGHSH and CDR2 LQKENI. Between the trimmed V and J ends, which lost 3 bases and 0 bases, there was a span of 12 bases. The CDR3 length is 17 residues.

V is TRBV6-1 and J is TRBJ2-5; TRBD2 matches at 11 bases. CDR3 length: 16 residues. The germline V gene encodes CDR1 MNHNS and CDR2 SASEGT. V was pared by 3 bases and J by 1 base, with 4 bases of the junction left unmatched. CDR3: CASSETSGVGQETQYF. DNA for the CDR3: TGTGCCAGCAGTGAGACTAGCGGGGTGGGCCAAGAGACCCAGTACTTC.

The rearrangement joins TRBV7-6 to TRBJ1-6, with 7 bases aligning to TRBD1. This CDR3 contains 16 residues. The junction had 5 bases not matched to a gene; V was cut back by 5 bases and J by 1 base. Germline-derived CDR1 and CDR2 are SGHVS and FNYEAQ. The CDR3 loop reads CASSQGGRSYNSPLHF. CDR3 nucleotide sequence: TGTGCCAGCAGCCAAGGGGGCAGATCCTATAATTCACCCCTCCACTTT.

The rearrangement joins TRBV27 to TRBJ2-1; D remains ambiguous. V dropped 6 bases and J dropped 2 bases, with 20 bases sitting between them. The germline V gene encodes CDR1 MNHEY and CDR2 SMNVEV (reference sequence). The CDR3 totals 17 residues. In DNA, the CDR3 is TGTGCCAGCAGCCGAAGAGCAAAGACGACTGCCTACAATGAGCAGTTCTTC. Protein product: CASSRRAKTTAYNEQFF.

The chain uses TRBV7-8 and TRBJ1-5, with 8 bases fitting TRBD1. The CDR3 covers 19 residues. V lost 5 bases and J lost 0; bases outside the gene matches: 15. Germline-derived CDR1 and CDR2 are SGHVS and FQNEAQ. This chain's CDR3 is CASSPAGGQGGYSNQPQHF. The CDR3 region has the DNA TGTGCCAGCAGCCCAGCGGGAGGACAGGGCGGGTATAGCAATCAGCCCCAGCATTTT.

The rearrangement joins TRBV7-6 to TRBJ2-1; TRBD1 matches 9 bases. Germline loops: CDR1 SGHVS, CDR2 FNYEAQ. The J segment lost 8 bases and the V segment lost 1 base, leaving 9 bases of the junction unmatched. This CDR3 region has 16 residues. The CDR3, as DNA: TGTGCCAGCAGCTTAGGTTTGGGACAGGGTCTCGATGAGCAGTTCTTC. It is translated as CASSLGLGQGLDEQFF.

The chain couples TRBV30 to TRBJ2-5, with 7 bases that match TRBD2. The J segment lost 2 bases and the V segment lost 1 base, leaving 7 bases of the junction unmatched. This CDR3 region has 15 residues. Germline values: CDR1 GTSNPN, CDR2 SVGIG (reference sequence). The CDR3 is CAWSAGTTQQETQYF. In nucleotides, the CDR3 is TGTGCCTGGAGTGCAGGGACTACCCAGCAAGAGACCCAGTACTTC.

The chain recombines TRBV6-1 with TRBJ2-7; TRBD1 matches at 7 bases. From germline, CDR1 is MNHNS and CDR2 SASEGT. V lost 6 bases, J lost 0 bases, and 8 bases stayed unmatched. CDR3 length: 15 residues. CDR3 sequence reads: CASRKGQMNSYEQYF. CDR3 DNA: TGTGCCAGCAGGAAGGGACAGATGAACTCCTACGAGCAGTACTTC.

The chain combines TRBV27 with TRBJ2-1, with TRBD2 matching 8 bases. Per the germline V gene, CDR1 is MNHEY and CDR2 is SMNVEV (reference sequence). The CDR3 sequence is 15 residues long. V shed 7 bases and J 4 bases; nucleotides not matched to a gene: 9. The CDR3 spells CASKLSGGVYNEQFF. For the CDR3, the DNA is TGTGCCAGCAAACTCTCGGGGGGGGTGTACAATGAGCAGTTCTTC.

V and J are TRBV6-1 and TRBJ1-4; 8 bases agree with TRBD1. This CDR3 is built from 13 residues. The V segment lost 5 bases and the J segment 8 bases; nucleotides outside the gene matches: 4. CDR1 is MNHNS and CDR2 is SASEGT in the germline V gene. For the CDR3, the DNA is TGTGCCAGCAGTTCAGACAGGGGAGAAAAACTGTTTTTT. It encodes CASSSDRGEKLFF.

The chain is built from TRBV5-6 and TRBJ2-3; 8 bases line up with TRBD2. Looked up from germline, CDR1 is SGHDT and CDR2 is YYEEEE. This CDR3 is 15 amino acids long. Losses at the gene ends were 4 bases for V and 0 bases for J; bases not matched to a gene: 4. The CDR3 DNA reads as TGTGCCAGCAGCCTCGGGGGGGGAAGCACAGATACGCAGTATTTT. It encodes CASSLGGGSTDTQYF.

The gene calls are TRBV9 and TRBJ2-1; 12 bases line up with TRBD2. This CDR3 comprises 16 residues. The junction had 9 bases not matched to a gene; V was cut back by 3 bases and J by 8 bases. The germline V gene encodes CDR1 SGDLS and CDR2 YYNGEE. CDR3: CASSETPGLAGYEQFF. CDR3 in DNA: TGTGCCAGCAGCGAGACCCCGGGACTAGCGGGTTATGAGCAGTTCTTC.

V is TRBV7-9 and J is TRBJ2-3, with 10 bases matching TRBD2. The CDR3 covers 14 residues. CDR1 SEHNR and CDR2 FQNEAQ come from the germline V gene (reference sequence). V lost 3 bases and J lost 4; bases outside the gene matches: 1. CDR3 DNA sequence: TGTGCCAGCAGCTTTAGCGGGAGGCCAGATACGCAGTATTTT. Translated, it gives CASSFSGRPDTQYF.